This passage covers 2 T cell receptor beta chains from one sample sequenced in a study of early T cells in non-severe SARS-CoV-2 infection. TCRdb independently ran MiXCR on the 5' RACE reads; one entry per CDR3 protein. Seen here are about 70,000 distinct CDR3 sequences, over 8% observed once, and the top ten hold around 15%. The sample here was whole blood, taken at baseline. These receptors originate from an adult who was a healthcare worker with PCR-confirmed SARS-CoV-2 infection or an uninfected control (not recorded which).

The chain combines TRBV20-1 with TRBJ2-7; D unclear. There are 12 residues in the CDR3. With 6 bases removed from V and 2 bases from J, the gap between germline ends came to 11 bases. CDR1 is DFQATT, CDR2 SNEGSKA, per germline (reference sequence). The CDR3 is CSAKGKTYEQYF. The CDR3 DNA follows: TGCAGTGCAAAGGGCAAGACCTACGAGCAGTACTTC.

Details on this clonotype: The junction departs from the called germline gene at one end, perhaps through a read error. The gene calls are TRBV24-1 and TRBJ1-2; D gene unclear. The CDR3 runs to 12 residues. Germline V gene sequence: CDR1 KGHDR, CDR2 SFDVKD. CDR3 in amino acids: CATSDNSYGHTF. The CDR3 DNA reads TGTGCCACCAGTGATAACAGCTATGGCCACACCTTC.